This T cell receptor (beta chain) was documented in a study of blood T cell repertoires in COVID-19. Original methodology: Researchers report that nucleated cell counts were estimated from reference gene primer amplification. Clones were sequenced by immunoSEQ multiplex PCR, and TCRdb holds only the in-frame ones, with some missing. V, J and clone size derive from that table, while D and trimming were established from the DNA sequence. The table lists approximately 320,000 clones, approximately 89% of them singletons, with approximately 12% in the top ten. V was trimmed by 3 bases and J by 3 bases, leaving 15 bases between them. There are 16 residues in the CDR3. Germline V gene sequence: CDR1 SEHNR, CDR2 FQNEAQ (reference sequence).

The TCR was taken from a woman in her twenties or thirties with COVID-19, enrolled during active disease. This sequence joins TRBV7-9 and TRBJ2-1; a possible D gene is TRBD1 (5 bases). Sequenced sample: peripheral blood. The CDR3 nucleotides are TGTGCCAGCAGCTTCGGCAGGGAACGGATCTACAATGAGCAGTTCTTC. Protein: CASSFGRERIYNEQFF. The full variable domain, with the rest looked up from reference TRBV7-9 and TRBJ2-1, is DTGVSQNPRHKITKRGQNVTFRCDPISEHNRLYWYRQTLGQGPEFLTYFQNEAQLEKSRLLSDRFSAERPKGSFSTLEIQRTEQGDSAMYLCASSFGRERIYNEQFFGPGTRLTVL.